This T cell receptor beta chain was sequenced in a study of blood T cell repertoires in COVID-19. Study information: The United States, Italy and Spain supplied acute and convalescent COVID-19 samples. T cells, B-cell-depleted T cells, or PBMCs provided the cDNA or gDNA that served as material.

Authors' methods: Cell counts per sample came from amplifying reference gene primers. Libraries were prepared by immunoSEQ multiplex PCR; TCRdb keeps only in-frame clonotypes and omits some of them. Clone size and V and J calls were adopted from that table, with D and trimming inferred from the DNA. The sample comprises about 100,000 clones, about nine tenths of which are singletons, and 2.4% rests with the top ten. The V end lost 0 bases, the J end lost 6 bases, and 12 bases lay between the germline ends. CDR1 and CDR2 from the germline V gene are SGHTA and FQGTGA. The CDR3 spans 15 residues. The specimen was peripheral blood. The J gene is TRBJ2-1, the V gene TRBV7-3; D is perhaps TRBD2 (6 bases). The TCR sequence derives from a human donor in a cohort sampled during active COVID-19. The CDR3 DNA is TGTGCCAGCAGCTTAACATTCGGGACTCTCAATGAGCAGTTCTTC. It translates to CASSLTFGTLNEQFF. The variable domain in full, with the rest retrieved from reference TRBV7-3 and TRBJ2-1, is GAGVSQTPSNKVTEKGKYVELRCDPISGHTALYWYRQSLGQGPEFLIYFQGTGAADDSGLPNDRFFAVRPEGSVSTLKIQRTERGDSAVYLCASSLTFGTLNEQFFGPGTRLTVL.